This T cell receptor (beta chain) appears in the sequencing data of a study of blood T cell repertoires in COVID-19 (dated by TCRdb to about 2020). With regard to the full study: Samples from collaborators originated in the United States, Italy and Spain and spanned both the acute and convalescent phases of COVID-19. The prospective study material was composed of cDNA or gDNA derived from T cells, B-cell-depleted T cells, or PBMCs. Subjects who had been exposed to COVID-19, were actively infected with it, or had recovered from it provided the deeply sampled blood TCRbeta repertoires that made up the dataset. The repertoires were released in a freely available public database intended as a resource for research on the immune response to SARS-CoV-2. The samples were drawn from the first 160 participants of the ongoing ImmuneRACE study and from some 1,300 subjects provided by 6 global collaborators. A de-identified subject ID, COVID-19 status, age in years and sex were almost always included in the sample metadata. Where available, HLA class I and class II types were taken from metadata supplied by the sample provider and were not determined by assay-based typing. Study-wide conclusions, independent of this receptor: The amount of clinical and demographic metadata varied by source and participant and was provided uncurated.

One collaborating source in Seattle enrolled patients during active infection and followed them longitudinally through the course of disease. Whole blood was collected in K2EDTA tubes by collaborating institutions according to the institutions' own protocols. For TCRbeta analysis, collaborators shipped samples in one of three forms: frozen whole blood, isolated PBMCs, or DNA extracted from either of those sample types. TCRbeta CDR3 regions were amplified from genomic DNA using the immunoSEQ Assay, a bias-controlled multiplex PCR. Per the source publication's procedure: The number of nucleated cells in each sample was estimated from the amplification of reference gene primers within the assay. To quantify the absolute abundance of each unique TCRbeta CDR3 rearrangement, sequence reads were collapsed and filtered. Productive Simpson clonality was computed per sample as the square root of Simpson's diversity index over productive rearrangements. As stored in TCRdb, this immuneACCESS dataset retains in-frame rearrangements with V and J assigned. A fraction of the clones does not appear; measured against another copy, unresolved V genes explain less than half of the discrepancy, and the remainder lacks a known reason. V and J calls and clone size are those listed in that table; D and trimming were worked out from the DNA. Across this sample there are approximately 350,000 clones, with about 90% seen only once. The ten largest clones capture more than 5% of the sample.

Of note for this clone: Its antigen is unknown. No base quality information exists; no much larger clone differs at one position.

From the cysteine up to the phenylalanine, the CDR3 has a length of 13 residues. Only the CDR3 region is kept as DNA, spanning 39 bases read in frame from base 1. The germline V gene (reference sequence) specifies SEHNR as CDR1 and FQNEAQ as CDR2. Trimming removed 3 bases from V and 7 bases from J, leaving 12 bases between the germline ends. The source is a woman aged 50 to 65 with COVID-19, enrolled during active disease. The sequenced sample consisted of peripheral blood. This receptor chain uses TRBV7-9 and TRBJ1-1; no D gene can be assigned with confidence. The CDR3 is CASSFPILDEAFF. The DNA sequence follows: TGTGCCAGCAGCTTTCCGATCCTAGATGAAGCTTTCTTT.